The rows below give T cell receptor beta chains drawn from one sample of a study of low-dose radiotherapy and immunotherapy resistance in tumors. In TCRdb, the reads were re-called with MiXCR into one record per CDR3 protein. The top ten hold over 4.5% of the sample, which has roughly 76,000 distinct CDR3 sequences, approximately 19% seen once. The material was PBMCs, obtained before treatment. The source of these receptors is a male donor with prostate cancer. The CDR3 runs from the conserved cysteine through the conserved F or W. Size tells how often a clone was seen, or its class if it is expanded.

TRBV20-1	TRBJ2-2	many	CSARDPSGAPNTGELFF
TRBV19	TRBJ2-1	many	CASSISVNEQFF
TRBV6-5	TRBJ2-3	many	CASTLSGATDTQYF
TRBV20-1	TRBJ2-3	few	CSALAGSTDTQYF
TRBV5-6	TRBJ2-1	many	CASSLGTGGAYEQFF
TRBV20-1	TRBJ2-5	few	CSARPPVGGETQYF
TRBV19	TRBJ1-1	many	CASSIGQEGGTEAFF
TRBV20-1	TRBJ2-1	many	CSARSGGREQFF
TRBV20-1	TRBJ1-5	many	CSAAGSGNQPQHF
TRBV20-1	TRBJ2-3	many	CSAKRPGTDTQYF
TRBV6-2/TRBV6-3	TRBJ2-2	many	CASSSRGAAGELFF